Below are 32 T cell receptor beta chains sequenced from a single sample in a study of blood T cells in healthy people across ages. Through a sample-barcoded 5' primer and a J-beta primer mix, a second PCR was run for roughly 6 to 11 cycles. In TCRdb, the 5' RACE reads were re-called with MiXCR into one record per CDR3 protein. The data show around 1.5 million distinct CDR3 sequences, around 59% seen once. What was sequenced was blood. The receptors stem from a man between 18 and 29 years old in good health.

The chain combines TRBV5-6 with TRBJ1-2; D gene ambiguous. V was clipped by 4 bases and J by 6 bases, with 7 bases between them. From germline, CDR1 is SGHDT and CDR2 YYEEEE. The CDR3 is 11 residues long. CDR3 nucleotides: TGTGCCAGCAGCCATCAGAATGGCTACACCTTC. As protein: CASSHQNGYTF.

This rearrangement joins TRBV14 to TRBJ2-5, with 7 nucleotides matching TRBD2. Germline lookup yields CDR1 SGHDN and CDR2 FVKESK. V shed 2 bases, J shed 5 bases, and the junction held 8 bases outside the gene matches. This CDR3 is 15 amino acids long. The CDR3 nucleotides are TGTGCCAGCAGCCAACACAAGACTAGCTGGGAGACCCAGTACTTC. Amino acids: CASSQHKTSWETQYF. The full variable domain, its missing parts supplied by reference TRBV14 and TRBJ2-5, is EAGVTQFPSHSVIEKGQTVTLRCDPISGHDNLYWYRRVMGKEIKFLLHFVKESKQDESGMPNNRFLAERTGGTYSTLKVQPAELEDSGVYFCASSQHKTSWETQYFGPGTRLLVL.

This clonotype was detected only a few times. The chain is built from TRBV3-1 and TRBJ2-6; 7 bases map to TRBD1. The length of the CDR3 is 18 residues. The germline V gene has CDR1 LGHDT and CDR2 YNNKEL (reference sequence). V was clipped by 1 base and J by 0 bases; unmatched bases: 6. The CDR3 reads CASSQGTGDLSGANVLTF. In nucleotides, the CDR3 is TGTGCCAGCAGCCAAGGGACAGGAGACCTCTCTGGGGCCAACGTCCTGACTTTC.

Details on this clonotype: Since a much larger clone is just one base distant, this may be a read error. The V and J genes are TRBV6-2 or TRBV6-3 and TRBJ2-7; D uncertain. CDR3 length: 12 amino acids. Trimming cost V 7 bases and J 0 bases, with 7 bases left between them. CDR1 MNHEY and CDR2 SVGEGT come from the germline V gene. This CDR3 reads CASTQSSYEQYF. For the CDR3, the DNA is TGTGCCAGCACCCAGAGCTCCTACGAGCAGTACTTC.

This chain uses TRBV10-3 with TRBJ1-2; 7 positions agree with TRBD1. The germline V gene encodes CDR1 ENHRY and CDR2 SYGVKD. With V trimmed by 4 bases and J by 10 bases, 9 bases remained unmatched. The CDR3 is 13 amino acids. CDR3 DNA sequence: TGTGCCATCAGTGGGAGACAGGGTGGCGACTACACCTTC. It yields the protein CAISGRQGGDYTF.

The V gene is TRBV24-1, the J gene TRBJ2-5; perhaps TRBD1 as D (6 bases). Germline V gene lookup returns CDR1 KGHDR and CDR2 SFDVKD. The ends were cut back, 2 bases at V and 4 bases at J, with 13 bases in the middle. CDR3 length equals 15 residues. The DNA of the CDR3 is TGTGCCACCAGTGATTATATGGGGGCGCGAGAGACCCAGTACTTC. Its translation: CATSDYMGARETQYF.

Points on this clonotype: Mismatch with germline at one junction end may stem from a read error. The chain couples TRBV5-5 to TRBJ2-3; D remains unclear. The CDR3 has 14 residues. CDR1 is SGHKS and CDR2 is YYEKEE in the germline V gene (reference sequence). CDR3: CASSLGPGTDSQYF. The DNA of the CDR3 is TGTGCCAGCAGCTTGGGTCCGGGTACAGATTCGCAGTATTTT.

The chain links TRBV6-1 to TRBJ2-6; 7 bases agree with TRBD1. The length of the CDR3 is 15 residues. CDR1 is MNHNS and CDR2 is SASEGT in the germline V gene. Trimming took 11 bases from V and 2 from J; bases not matched to a gene: 9. The CDR3: CAGSLQGTGANVLTF. The CDR3 region has the DNA TGTGCCGGGTCCTTACAGGGGACTGGGGCCAACGTCCTGACTTTC.

This clonotype has just a few counts. The chain couples TRBV20-1 to TRBJ2-1; maybe TRBD2 (6 bases). Germline values: CDR1 DFQATT, CDR2 SNEGSKA (reference sequence). V lost 0 bases to trimming and J lost 7 bases, with 13 bases between them. This CDR3 region has 14 residues. The CDR3 bases are TGCAGTGCTAGAGATCAAGTGGCGGGGAATGAGCAGTTCTTC. Amino acid sequence: CSARDQVAGNEQFF.

The chain carries TRBV3-1 and TRBJ1-5; no firm D call. Germline V gene sequence: CDR1 LGHDT, CDR2 YNNKEL (reference sequence). CDR3 size: 14 residues. Between the trimmed V and J ends, which lost 0 bases and 9 bases, there was a span of 12 bases. The CDR3 spells CASSQDLRFPPQHF. CDR3 nucleotides: TGTGCCAGCAGCCAAGACTTACGCTTTCCGCCCCAGCATTTT.

This clonotype was picked up a small number of times. The chain combines TRBV6-6 with TRBJ1-2, with D possibly being TRBD1 (5 bases). Germline CDR1 MNHNY, CDR2 SVGAGI (reference sequence). The V gene lost 5 bases and the J gene lost 7 bases, with 17 bases spanning the gap. This CDR3 has 14 amino acids. CDR3 loop: CASSITDSGGGYTF. The CDR3, as DNA: TGTGCCAGCAGTATTACGGATTCGGGGGGTGGCTACACCTTC.

The chain has TRBV7-9 and TRBJ2-2; TRBD2 might be the D (5 bases). This CDR3 has 15 amino acids. Germline V gives CDR1 SEHNR, CDR2 FQNEAQ (reference sequence). Deletions cut 3 bases from V and 3 bases from J, with 11 bases between. CDR3 residues: CASSLRAADTGELFF. Here the CDR3 DNA reads TGTGCCAGCAGCTTGCGAGCGGCAGACACCGGGGAGCTGTTTTTT. Based on the CDR3 plus reference TRBV7-9 and TRBJ2-2, the full variable domain is DTGVSQNPRHKITKRGQNVTFRCDPISEHNRLYWYRQTLGQGPEFLTYFQNEAQLEKSRLLSDRFSAERPKGSFSTLEIQRTEQGDSAMYLCASSLRAADTGELFFGEGSRLTVL.

The J gene is TRBJ2-4, the V gene TRBV4-2; D gene unclear. The DNA end is a closer match to TRBJ2-7, so the J assignment may be wrong. The CDR3 consists of 18 residues. CDR1 and CDR2 (germline): LGHNA, YNFKEQ. The CDR3 DNA sequence: TGTGCCAGCAGCCAAGACCCAACCCCACGGAACAACTACTACGAGCAGTACTTC. As protein: CASSQDPTPRNNYYEQYF.

The chain joins TRBV12-3 or TRBV12-4 to TRBJ2-7, with TRBD1 matching over 8 bases. V gave up 6 bases and J gave up 0 bases; unmatched junction bases: 13. The CDR3 spans 17 residues. The CDR3 is CASSPIIGQGYSYEQYF. The DNA of the CDR3 is TGTGCCAGCAGCCCCATAATCGGACAGGGCTACTCCTACGAGCAGTACTTC.

This sequence joins TRBV15 and TRBJ2-3, with 7 positions matching TRBD2. Germline CDR1 LNHNV, CDR2 YYDKDF (reference sequence). J was trimmed by 10 bases and V by 0 bases; bases with no gene match: 4. The CDR3 consists of 13 residues. CDR3 residues: CATSRDREEAQYF. CDR3 sequence (DNA): TGTGCCACCAGCAGAGATCGGGAGGAGGCGCAGTATTTT.

The chain employs TRBV20-1 and TRBJ1-5; TRBD1 might be the D (5 bases). The germline V gene has CDR1 DFQATT and CDR2 SNEGSKA (reference sequence). The CDR3 extends over 15 amino acids. V was shortened by 1 base and J by 6 bases, with 16 bases between the two germline ends. Here the CDR3 DNA reads TGCAGTGCTAGAGGGGGGGGTGGTAATAGTCAGCCCCAGCATTTT. Its translation is CSARGGGGNSQPQHF.

V and J are TRBV10-3 and TRBJ2-3, with 7 nucleotides matching TRBD2. The CDR3 loop spans 12 amino acids. Germline V gives CDR1 ENHRY, CDR2 SYGVKD. With V trimmed by 8 bases and J by 2 bases, 1 base remained unmatched. CDR3 sequence reads: CAIRDYTDTQYF. The DNA for the CDR3 is TGTGCCATCCGGGACTACACAGATACGCAGTATTTT.

This clonotype occurred once. The chain employs TRBV4-1 and TRBJ2-4; D is undetermined. The CDR3 sequence is 13 residues long. V lost 3 bases and J lost 7, with 10 bases in between. CDR1 and CDR2 from the germline V gene are MGHRA and YSYEKL. The CDR3 bases are TGCGCCAGCAGCCAGTTGGTGGGTAACATTCAGTACTTC. Protein sequence: CASSQLVGNIQYF.

This chain joins TRBV4-1 and TRBJ2-7, with no clear D. Germline assignment: CDR1 MGHRA and CDR2 YSYEKL. Trimming removed 1 base from V and 0 bases from J, with 10 bases in between. CDR3 length equals 15 residues. The CDR3: CASSQVGQSSYEQYF. CDR3 nucleotides: TGCGCCAGCAGCCAAGTTGGCCAGAGCTCCTACGAGCAGTACTTC.

The CDR3 nucleotides read TGTGCCAGCAGCCTGCGGGGACAGCGGAATGAAAAACTGTTTTTT. This encodes CASSLRGQRNEKLFF. The V and J genes are TRBV28 and TRBJ1-4; 7 positions agree with TRBD1. Germline V gene sequence: CDR1 MDHEN, CDR2 SYDVKM. Germline trimming cut 6 bases from V and 5 bases from J; bases unmatched to any gene: 9. CDR3 size: 15 residues. The whole variable domain, filled in from reference TRBV28 and TRBJ1-4, reads DVKVTQSSRYLVKRTGEKVFLECVQDMDHENMFWYRQDPGLGLRLIYFSYDVKMKEKGDIPEGYSVSREKKERFSLILESASTNQTSMYLCASSLRGQRNEKLFFGSGTQLSVL.

This chain uses TRBV20-1 with TRBJ2-3, with TRBD2 matching over 8 bases. This CDR3 is built from 17 residues. V trimming: 3 bases; J trimming: 2 bases; junction bases outside the gene matches: 13. Looked up from germline, CDR1 is DFQATT and CDR2 is SNEGSKA (reference sequence). The CDR3 DNA reads as TGCAGTGCTAGTAGGTCTCAAGCGGGAGTCCTCACAGATACGCAGTATTTT. Translated, it gives CSASRSQAGVLTDTQYF.

This chain connects TRBV27 to TRBJ1-1; unclear D gene. Trimming removed 6 bases at V and 1 base at J, with 9 bases between. Germline V lookup: CDR1 MNHEY, CDR2 SMNVEV (reference sequence). The CDR3 has 13 residues. As DNA, the CDR3 is TGTGCCAGCAGGCTCAGCAGGAACACTGAAGCTTTCTTT. This translates into CASRLSRNTEAFF.

The chain has TRBV6-2 or TRBV6-3 and TRBJ2-1; 7 bases line up with TRBD2. CDR1 and CDR2 (germline): MNHEY, SVGEGT. Germline trimming cut 5 bases from V and 9 bases from J; bases unmatched to any gene: 13. This CDR3 is built from 15 residues. This CDR3 is CASSRAAGASAEQFF. The CDR3 DNA reads TGTGCCAGCAGTAGAGCTGCGGGAGCCAGCGCTGAGCAGTTCTTC.

V is TRBV10-3 and J is TRBJ2-1; D is perhaps TRBD2 (6 bases). CDR3 length equals 14 residues. Germline assignment: CDR1 ENHRY and CDR2 SYGVKD. Trimming pared 6 bases from V and 5 bases from J, leaving 14 bases between. This CDR3 reads CAISLAVPNNEQFF. DNA of the CDR3: TGTGCCATCAGCTTAGCGGTACCTAACAATGAGCAGTTCTTC.

CDR3 in DNA: TGTGCCAGTAGTATCCCAATGCGAGCGGGGGGGCAAAATGAGCAGTTCTTC. Residues: CASSIPMRAGGQNEQFF. This chain connects TRBV19 to TRBJ2-1, with 10 bases aligning to TRBD2. The CDR3 is made up of 17 amino acids. V lost 3 bases and J lost 7; bases outside the gene matches: 12. CDR1 and CDR2 from the germline V gene are LNHDA and SQIVND (reference sequence).

The DNA for the CDR3 is TGCAGTGTGTATGGGCACAGCTCCTATGGCTACACCTTC. It yields the protein CSVYGHSSYGYTF. This sequence joins TRBV20-1 and TRBJ1-2, with D unresolved. CDR3 size: 13 residues. CDR1 DFQATT and CDR2 SNEGSKA come from the germline V gene (reference sequence). The germline V and J ends were trimmed by 7 bases and 4 bases, with 16 bases remaining between them.

The J gene is TRBJ1-5, the V gene TRBV2; D may be TRBD1 (6 bases). Trimming removed 7 bases from V and 6 bases from J, with 13 bases in between. The CDR3 length is 13 residues. Germline CDR1 reads SNHLY; CDR2 reads FYNNEI. The CDR3: CASTYRVGQPQHF. The CDR3 DNA is TGTGCCAGCACATACAGGGTCGGTCAGCCCCAGCATTTT.

Here the CDR3 reads CASFSWDSSYGAEAFF. The CDR3 DNA sequence: TGTGCCAGCTTTTCGTGGGACAGCTCCTATGGGGCTGAAGCTTTCTTT. This chain joins TRBV6-6 and TRBJ1-1; 7 bases are shared with TRBD1. The junction had 18 bases not matched to a gene; V was cut back by 8 bases and J by 6 bases. The CDR3 length is 16 residues. Germline CDR1 is MNHNY and CDR2 is SVGAGI (reference sequence).

The chain links TRBV6-2 or TRBV6-3 to TRBJ2-1; perhaps TRBD1 as D (5 bases). The CDR3 is made up of 13 amino acids. CDR1 and CDR2 from the germline V gene are MNHEY and SVGEGT. The V and J ends lost 8 bases and 6 bases respectively, with 14 bases between them. CDR3 DNA: TGTGCCAGCGCCCAAACTCAGGGCAATGAGCAGTTCTTC. This codes for CASAQTQGNEQFF.

This clonotype ranks as medium-sized. V is TRBV12-3 or TRBV12-4 and J is TRBJ2-7; D perhaps matches TRBD1 (6 bases). Trimming took off 7 bases at V and 5 bases at J, with 12 bases between the two ends. The CDR3 has 12 amino acids. CDR3 DNA sequence: TGTGCCAGCACAACAGGGATCCACGAGCAGTACTTC. Protein: CASTTGIHEQYF.

The J gene is TRBJ1-2, the V gene TRBV11-1, with TRBD1 matching over 12 bases. Germline CDR1 is SGHAT and CDR2 is FQDESV (reference sequence). The CDR3 contains 21 residues. V was pared by 2 bases and J by 4 bases, with 20 bases of the junction left unmatched. The CDR3 sequence: CASSLRLNRDRGRRLIYGYTF. CDR3 nucleotides: TGTGCCAGCAGCTTACGGCTTAACCGGGACAGGGGGCGACGCTTAATCTATGGCTACACCTTC. Full variable domain (outside the CDR3, taken from reference TRBV11-1 and TRBJ1-2): EAEVAQSPRYKITEKSQAVAFWCDPISGHATLYWYRQILGQGPELLVQFQDESVVDDSQLPKDRFSAERLKGVDSTLKIQPAELGDSAMYLCASSLRLNRDRGRRLIYGYTFGSGTRLTVV.

The chain combines TRBV25-1 with TRBJ2-1, with D possibly being TRBD2 (7 bases). CDR3 length: 17 residues. Trimming took 2 bases from V and 1 from J, leaving 15 bases between them. Germline V gene sequence: CDR1 MGHDK, CDR2 SYGVNS. This chain's CDR3 is CASSEIRGARSYNEQFF. The CDR3 bases are TGTGCCAGCAGTGAAATCCGGGGGGCTAGGTCCTACAATGAGCAGTTCTTC.